Listed below are T cell receptor beta chains from one sample, sequenced in a study of tumor and adjacent non-tumor tissue in lung cancer. MiXCR was run by TCRdb on the multiplex PCR reads, yielding one entry per CDR3 protein. The table lists around 99,000 distinct CDR3 sequences, around 57% of them singletons, with roughly 19% in the top ten. The sequenced material came from distant non-tumor lung tissue. The receptor source for this set is a man aged 60-69 years with non-small cell lung cancer. Both conserved end residues are part of each CDR3. D genes are given only for firm matches. Clone size is stated in some rows and not others, as once, few, many or a class when expanded.

CDR3aa	CDR3nt	j_gene	v_gene	abundance	len	d_gene
CSAARTGVLQTF	TGCAGCGCAGCCCGTACAGGGGTTTTACAGACCTTT	TRBJ1-1	TRBV29-1	many	12	TRBD1
CASSPGLVIFRDTQYF	TGTGCCAGCAGCCCCGGACTAGTGATTTTCAGAGATACGCAGTATTTT	TRBJ2-3	TRBV11-2	.	16	TRBD2
CASSTQLGGYTF	TGTGCCAGCAGTACACAACTGGGTGGCTACACCTTC	TRBJ1-2	TRBV12-3/TRBV12-4	many	12	.
CASSSTRTGGGYERYF	TGTGCCAGCAGTTCCACTCGGACAGGGGGCGGTTACGAGCGGTACTTC	TRBJ2-7	TRBV6-2/TRBV6-3	few	16	TRBD1
CASRYDRGHNEQLF	TGTGCCAGCAGATATGACAGGGGACACAATGAGCAGTTATTC	TRBJ2-1	TRBV12-3/TRBV12-4	.	14	TRBD1
CASIVWEAGENNEQFF	TGTGCCAGCATTGTGTGGGAAGCGGGAGAAAACAATGAGCAGTTCTTC	TRBJ2-1	TRBV6-1	.	16	TRBD2
CSVDSPSGSFADTQYF	TGCAGCGTTGATTCCCCTAGCGGGAGTTTCGCAGATACGCAGTATTTT	TRBJ2-3	TRBV29-1	many	16	TRBD2
CASSAGEWLYNEQFF	TGTGCCAGTAGCGCGGGAGAGTGGCTTTACAATGAGCAGTTCTTC	TRBJ2-1	TRBV6-2/TRBV6-3	once	15	TRBD2
CVSSPTVQYDQYF	TGTGTCAGCAGTCCGACAGTCCAATACGATCAGTACTTC	TRBJ2-7	TRBV12-3/TRBV12-4	.	13	.
CASSLTGTYNEQFF	TGCGCCAGCAGCTTGACAGGTACCTACAATGAGCAGTTCTTC	TRBJ2-1	TRBV5-1	many	14	.
CASSLDRAMSAEAFF	TGCGCCAGCAGCTTGGACAGGGCAATGAGCGCTGAAGCTTTCTTT	TRBJ1-1	TRBV5-1	.	15	.
CARRPSGGPTGELFF	TGTGCCAGAAGGCCCAGCGGGGGGCCCACTGGGGAGCTGTTTTTT	TRBJ2-2	TRBV6-2/TRBV6-3	once	15	TRBD2
CASSQDGSPLHF	TGCGCCAGCAGCCAAGATGGGTCACCCCTCCACTTT	TRBJ1-6	TRBV4-1	medium-sized	12	.
CASCLVGCADTQYF	TGTGCCAGCTGCTTAGTCGGCTGCGCAGATACGCAGTATTTT	TRBJ2-3	TRBV11-3	.	14	.
CASSLNLLGEQYF	TGTGCCAGCAGTTTAAATCTGCTGGGAGAGCAGTACTTC	TRBJ2-7	TRBV12-3/TRBV12-4	few	13	.
CSVAGTGASYERYF	TGCAGCGTGGCCGGGACAGGCGCCTCTTACGAGCGGTACTTC	TRBJ2-7	TRBV29-1	.	14	TRBD1
CASSLDGPEKLFF	TGTGCCAGCAGCTTGGACGGTCCTGAAAAACTGTTTTTT	TRBJ1-4	TRBV7-9	few	13	.
CASSSRTPWLAGVREQYF	TGTGCCAGCAGTTCGCGCACCCCTTGGCTAGCGGGAGTTAGGGAGCAGTACTTC	TRBJ2-7	TRBV27	few	18	TRBD2
CVSKDGTKNEKLLF	TGTGTCAGCAAGGATGGGACGAAAAATGAAAAACTGCTTTTT	TRBJ1-4	TRBV6-6	.	14	.
CVISPIRVGAEAFF	TGTGTCATCAGCCCTATCAGGGTCGGGGCTGAAGCTTTCTTT	TRBJ1-1	TRBV12-3/TRBV12-4	.	14	.
CASSYAGTGNEELFF	TGTGCCAGCAGTTACGCCGGGACAGGGAATGAAGAACTATTTTTT	TRBJ1-4	TRBV6-5	.	15	TRBD1
CASSFSINEQFF	TGTGCCAGCAGTTTCTCGATCAATGAGCAGTTCTTC	TRBJ2-1	TRBV12-3/TRBV12-4	few	12	.
CAISEMKDSGNEQYF	TGTGCCATCAGTGAAATGAAGGACAGTGGTAACGAGCAGTACTTC	TRBJ2-7	TRBV10-3	.	15	.
CASIGLAAPDTQYF	TGTGCCAGCATTGGGCTAGCGGCGCCAGATACGCAGTATTTT	TRBJ2-3	TRBV11-3	.	14	TRBD2